Each of the 13 T cell receptor beta chains below was sequenced from the same sample in a study of beta chain features in type 1 diabetes. Findings of the study overall: TCRB CDR3s from Type 1 diabetes patients were moderately but significantly shorter in all four CD4+ subsets.

All of the isolated RNA was reverse transcribed, so expressed TCRB transcripts were sequenced. Clones were sequenced by immunoSEQ multiplex PCR, and TCRdb holds only the in-frame ones, with some missing. The sample lists 600,000 to 700,000 clones, over 10% occurring once. What these receptors recognize is not known. Sample: naive CD4+ T cells from blood. The receptor set was obtained from a young man with type 1 diabetes.

This sequence joins TRBV6-5 and TRBJ2-7; 10 bases match TRBD1. Germline CDR1 is MNHEY and CDR2 is SVGAGI. This CDR3 has 15 residues. J gave up 2 bases and V 2 bases, and 3 bases lay outside the gene matches. CDR3 in amino acids: CASSYGGTGAYEQYF. The CDR3 region has the DNA TGTGCCAGCAGTTACGGTGGGACAGGGGCCTACGAGCAGTACTTC.

This clone has a handful of counts. V gene TRBV14 combines with J gene TRBJ1-4, with D maybe TRBD1 (5 bases). Germline CDR1 and CDR2: SGHDN and FVKESK. The V end was cut by 4 bases, the J end by 8 bases, with 11 bases between. CDR3 size: 13 residues. CDR3 DNA sequence: TGTGCCAGCAGCCCCAGGGTTCGGGAAAAACTGTTTTTT. Amino acid sequence: CASSPRVREKLFF.

The chain combines TRBV2 with TRBJ1-2; D is ambiguous. Trimming left V 4 bases short and J 0 bases short, with 6 bases between. Germline V gene lookup returns CDR1 SNHLY and CDR2 FYNNEI. The CDR3 extends over 13 amino acids. CDR3: CASSVQANYGYTF. The CDR3, as DNA: TGTGCCAGCAGTGTTCAGGCTAACTATGGCTACACCTTC.

The CDR3 bases are TGTGCCTGGAACCCTTTACATCAAAATTCACCCCTCCACTTT. The encoded protein is CAWNPLHQNSPLHF. This chain uses TRBV30 with TRBJ1-6; D is ambiguous. There are 14 residues in the CDR3. Germline V gene sequence: CDR1 GTSNPN, CDR2 SVGIG (reference sequence). V dropped 4 bases and J dropped 7 bases, with 14 bases sitting between them.

The chain joins TRBV6-1 to TRBJ2-5; TRBD2 agrees at 10 bases. The trim removed 2 bases at V and 5 bases at J, leaving 5 bases unmatched. CDR3 size: 15 residues. Germline assignment: CDR1 MNHNS and CDR2 SASEGT. The CDR3 DNA reads as TGTGCCAGCAGTGAAAGCGGGGGGGCCCGGGAGACCCAGTACTTC. Residues: CASSESGGARETQYF.

This clone was found a few times. V and J are TRBV4-2 and TRBJ1-2; D not resolved. Trimming took 1 base from V and 4 from J, leaving 13 bases between them. This CDR3 has 15 residues. Germline V gene data show CDR1 as LGHNA and CDR2 as YNFKEQ. DNA for the CDR3: TGTGCCAGCAGCCAAGGCAGTGGGTCGGGCTATGGCTACACCTTC. Translated: CASSQGSGSGYGYTF.

V gene TRBV18 combines with J gene TRBJ2-5; the D gene is possibly TRBD1 (5 bases). Trimming cost V 5 bases and J 2 bases, with 9 bases left between them. The CDR3 has 13 amino acids. CDR1 KGHSH and CDR2 LQKENI come from the germline V gene. The CDR3 sequence: CASSTDSQETQYF. The CDR3 coding sequence is TGTGCCAGCTCAACAGACAGTCAAGAGACCCAGTACTTC. The variable domain in full, completed from reference TRBV18 and TRBJ2-5, reads NAGVMQNPRHLVRRRGQEARLRCSPMKGHSHVYWYRQLPEEGLKFMVYLQKENIIDESGMPKERFSAEFPKEGPSILRIQQVVRGDSAAYFCASSTDSQETQYFGPGTRLLVL.

The V and J genes are TRBV28 and TRBJ1-2, with unresolved D. With 3 bases removed from V and 13 bases from J, the gap between germline ends came to 15 bases. Germline values: CDR1 MDHEN, CDR2 SYDVKM. This CDR3 spans 12 amino acids. The CDR3, as DNA: TGTGCCAGCAGTTTGGGAGGCCAGGCGGCCACCTTC. This gives the protein CASSLGGQAATF.

This clone was found a few times. V gene TRBV7-9 combines with J gene TRBJ2-7, with 7 bases matching TRBD1. The CDR3 is 15 residues long. V lost 5 bases to trimming and J lost 4 bases; unmatched junction nucleotides: 11. The germline V gene has CDR1 SEHNR and CDR2 FQNEAQ (reference sequence). The CDR3 sequence: CASSPGQSDLYEQYF. DNA of the CDR3: TGTGCCAGCAGCCCGGGACAGTCCGACCTATACGAGCAGTACTTC.

The chain recombines TRBV14 with TRBJ1-2; a weak D match, TRBD1 (5 bases). This CDR3 is 13 amino acids long. With 4 bases removed from V and 7 bases from J, the gap between germline ends came to 13 bases. In germline, CDR1 is SGHDN, CDR2 FVKESK. The CDR3 here is CASSPAGYGGYTF. Written as DNA, the CDR3 is TGTGCCAGCAGCCCCGCAGGGTATGGTGGCTACACCTTC.

This clone has only a few counts. J is TRBJ2-3 and V is TRBV25-1, with D possibly matching TRBD1 (6 bases). The CDR3 sequence is 14 residues long. Trimming took 5 bases from V and 1 from J, leaving 10 bases between them. Germline values: CDR1 MGHDK, CDR2 SYGVNS. The CDR3 loop reads CASSQGPRTDTQYF. DNA of the CDR3: TGTGCCAGCAGTCAGGGGCCTCGCACAGATACGCAGTATTTT.

The V and J genes are TRBV7-9 and TRBJ2-2; D unresolved. Germline V gives CDR1 SEHNR, CDR2 FQNEAQ (reference sequence). The CDR3 is 16 amino acids. The ends were cut back, 0 bases at V and 0 bases at J, with 8 bases in the middle. The CDR3 nucleotides are TGTGCCAGCAGCTTAGCGCTGGGGACGAACACCGGGGAGCTGTTTTTT. It encodes CASSLALGTNTGELFF.

The sample holds a few counts of this clone. The chain uses TRBV2 and TRBJ2-2, with D unresolved. This CDR3 comprises 15 residues. Germline V CDR1 and CDR2: SNHLY, FYNNEI. Trimming left V 4 bases short and J 0 bases short, with 9 bases between. The CDR3 loop is CASSALASNTGELFF. In nucleotides, the CDR3 is TGTGCCAGCAGTGCGCTCGCCTCGAACACCGGGGAGCTGTTTTTT.